A single sample gave rise to the 12 T cell receptor beta chains below, sequenced in a study of blood T cell repertoires in COVID-19. Sequencing was performed with immunoSEQ multiplex PCR; in TCRdb, only in-frame clones are kept and a portion is missing. The sample shows around 150,000 clones, roughly 81% of them seen only once. Sequencing was performed on peripheral blood. The receptors here all came from a middle-aged man with acute or convalescent COVID-19.

The chain couples TRBV5-5 to TRBJ1-2; D gene unclear. This CDR3 has 13 residues. Looked up from germline, CDR1 is SGHKS and CDR2 is YYEKEE (reference sequence). V gave up 1 base and J gave up 3 bases, with 7 bases separating them. The CDR3 protein is CASSLTSDYGYTF. The DNA for the CDR3 is TGTGCCAGCAGCTTGACATCCGACTATGGCTACACCTTC.

The rearrangement uses TRBV9 and TRBJ2-3, with unresolved D. Germline-derived CDR1 and CDR2 are SGDLS and YYNGEE. CDR3 length equals 14 residues. V was trimmed by 0 bases and J by 0 bases, leaving 5 bases between them. CDR3 nucleotides: TGTGCCAGCAGCGTAGTCCCAAGCACAGATACGCAGTATTTT. Translation gives CASSVVPSTDTQYF.

The chain couples TRBV5-4 to TRBJ1-3, with D unresolved. The CDR3 runs to 16 residues. Germline lookup yields CDR1 SGHNT and CDR2 YYREEE (reference sequence). V lost 0 bases, J lost 0 bases, and 10 bases lay in between. CDR3 protein: CASSLGLPSSGNTIYF. CDR3 coding DNA: TGTGCCAGCAGCTTGGGATTACCGAGCTCTGGAAACACCATATATTTT.

The rearrangement uses TRBV29-1 and TRBJ1-1; perhaps TRBD1 as D (5 bases). This CDR3 is built from 14 residues. The V and J ends lost 0 bases and 4 bases respectively, with 12 bases between them. CDR1 and CDR2 (germline): SQVTM, ANQGSEA. CDR3 in DNA: TGCAGCGTTGAAGATGCGGGGCAAGGCACTGAAGCTTTCTTT. Translation: CSVEDAGQGTEAFF.

The chain links TRBV7-8 to TRBJ1-1; D unclear. The germline gives CDR1 SGHVS, CDR2 FQNEAQ. V lost 3 bases and J lost 2, with 10 bases in between. This CDR3 has 14 residues. As DNA, the CDR3 is TGTGCCAGCAGCTTGAAGGACTCAAACACTGAAGCTTTCTTT. It yields the protein CASSLKDSNTEAFF.

J is TRBJ2-1 and V is TRBV4-1; weak D call: TRBD1 (6 bases). This CDR3 has 13 residues. CDR1 is MGHRA and CDR2 is YSYEKL in the germline V gene. Trimming took off 4 bases at V and 7 bases at J, with 11 bases between the two ends. The CDR3 DNA sequence: TGCGCCAGCAGCCCTACAGGGTATAATGAGCAGTTCTTC. Its protein product is CASSPTGYNEQFF.

The chain is built from TRBV12-5 and TRBJ2-1; 7 positions agree with TRBD1. Trimming at V came to 6 bases and at J to 7 bases, leaving 12 bases not matched to a gene. CDR1 and CDR2 from the germline V gene are LGHNT and FRNRAP. The CDR3 is made up of 15 amino acids. CDR3 DNA sequence: TGTGCTAGTGGCCGTGGTGAGGGGGCAAAGAATGAGCAGTTCTTC. Translated: CASGRGEGAKNEQFF.

This chain joins TRBV19 and TRBJ2-1; the D gene is possibly TRBD1 (6 bases). The CDR3 has 13 residues. CDR1 is LNHDA and CDR2 is SQIVND in the germline V gene (reference sequence). V lost 8 bases and J 3 bases, leaving 11 bases between the germline ends. The DNA of the CDR3 is TGTGCCAGTGGGCAGGGGTACTACAATGAGCAGTTCTTC. Its translation: CASGQGYYNEQFF.

The chain carries TRBV28 and TRBJ2-6; possible D gene TRBD1, 7 bases. Germline-derived CDR1 and CDR2 are MDHEN and SYDVKM. V was trimmed by 0 bases and J by 2 bases, leaving 11 bases between them. The CDR3 has 17 residues. CDR3 residues: CASSLWEGAPGANVLTF. CDR3 in DNA: TGTGCCAGCAGTTTATGGGAGGGGGCGCCTGGGGCCAACGTCCTGACTTTC. Variable domain in full (rest from reference TRBV28 and TRBJ2-6): DVKVTQSSRYLVKRTGEKVFLECVQDMDHENMFWYRQDPGLGLRLIYFSYDVKMKEKGDIPEGYSVSREKKERFSLILESASTNQTSMYLCASSLWEGAPGANVLTFGAGSRLTVL.

This chain connects TRBV24-1 to TRBJ2-7, with 10 nucleotides matching TRBD1. CDR3 length: 14 residues. V lost 3 bases to trimming and J lost 4 bases; unmatched junction nucleotides: 2. The V gene's germline CDR1 is KGHDR and CDR2 SFDVKD. The CDR3 nucleotides are TGTGCCACCAGTGATCCGGGACAGGGGTACGAGCAGTACTTC. Its protein is CATSDPGQGYEQYF.

V is TRBV19 and J is TRBJ1-6; possible D gene TRBD1, 5 bases. Germline CDR1 reads LNHDA; CDR2 reads SQIVND (reference sequence). The CDR3 length is 15 residues. The V gene lost 3 bases and the J gene lost 6 bases, with 12 bases spanning the gap. CDR3 sequence (DNA): TGTGCCAGTAGTATCGTAGACAGTCTTAATTCACCCCTCCACTTT. Its protein product is CASSIVDSLNSPLHF.

CDR3 in amino acids: CASSEVGTGGQETQYF. The CDR3 DNA is TGTGCCAGCAGTGAAGTGGGGACAGGGGGGCAAGAGACCCAGTACTTC. The genes are TRBV25-1 and TRBJ2-5, with 11 nucleotides matching TRBD1. CDR1 is MGHDK, CDR2 SYGVNS, per germline. V dropped 2 bases and J dropped 2; count of bases not matched to a gene: 4. This CDR3 contains 16 residues.